These T cell receptor beta chains were read from a single sample in a study of CD8 T cells in ankylosing spondylitis. TCRdb re-called the 5' RACE reads through MiXCR, storing one row per CDR3 protein. The sample has over 600,000 distinct CDR3 sequences, 15% to 20% seen once. Sequencing was carried out using blood, either unsorted or a sorted T cell fraction (not recorded which). Receptors originate from a male donor with ankylosing spondylitis. CDR3s leave out the opening cysteine and the closing phenylalanine or tryptophan. Fields, in order: V gene, CDR3 protein.

TRBV29-1	SAESDRLDEQY
TRBV2	ASSEQGLNTEAF
TRBV20-1	SAWTSGEETQY
TRBV5-1	ASSLAVQGASPLH
TRBV18	ASSPTSTNTEAF
TRBV7-9	ASSLSQGGSDTEAF
TRBV5-1	ASSPTGDSPLH
TRBV2	ASGNYASYNEQF
TRBV5-5	ASSLGERTTDTQY
TRBV4-2	ASSQLSGTTGELF
TRBV21-1	ASSKDRLLPYEQY
TRBV7-2	ASSTTGTSGNNEQF
TRBV30	ALTGSANYGYT
TRBV12-3/TRBV12-4	ASSLPTSGGPGELF
TRBV5-5	ASSEGQARSSYGYT
TRBV12-3/TRBV12-4	ASSLLTGGYSNQPQH
TRBV9	ASSVRTGETQY
TRBV18	ASSESLRAEAF
TRBV2	ASVAGPKNNEQF
TRBV11-1	ASSFRVVLAQGGNEQF
TRBV4-1	ASSQDRGLAGPYNEQF
TRBV5-1	ASSLGGGASYNEQF
TRBV12-3/TRBV12-4	ASSLVPGGKEQY
TRBV18	ASSLTRGRQPQH
TRBV20-1	SASGSPYEQY
TRBV7-9	ASSFWRENTEAF
TRBV20-1	SASDFAGVTDTQY
TRBV5-1	ASRTELATGLAGWGETQY
TRBV12-3/TRBV12-4	ASSSALAVIQETQY
TRBV6-5	ASSYSGARNEKLF
TRBV2	ASKGADYGYT
TRBV20-1	SAKQGGTEAF
TRBV27	ASSLAAGVEQF
TRBV5-1	ASRTGFGTGELF
TRBV3-1	ASSPDYYSYNEQF
TRBV4-3	ASSQDRRGGLSEQF
TRBV7-3	ASSSNQYNEQF
TRBV7-7	ASRSQDQETQY
TRBV5-1	ASSTTGDLTATQY
TRBV5-6	ASSHMTGADTEAF
TRBV2	ATTPRGLAETQY
TRBV5-1	ASSLGTGLSYEQY
TRBV11-1	ASSLGGLRRARNSTDTQY
TRBV2	AIAQGPYGYT
TRBV5-1	ASSLEGYAGAAEAF
TRBV5-4	ASSPGTSRTYEQY
TRBV18	ASSGYRDSGANVLT
TRBV5-1	ASSSLGSREQSSYNEQF